These T cell receptor beta chains were read from a single sample in a study of memory CD4+ T cells and cytomegalovirus serostatus. Profiling relied on immunoSEQ multiplex PCR, and the TCRdb table lists in-frame clones only, not all of them. The table has under 45,000 clones, around 80% seen once. The sequencing sample was made of memory CD4+ T cells from blood. The receptors stem from an adult in good health and CMV-seronegative. Both conserved end residues are part of each CDR3. The order of the fields is clone size, CDR3 length, D gene, V gene, J gene, CDR3 DNA, CDR3 protein. A D gene is named only where the DNA matches it firmly. Size is stated for part of the rows, as once, few or many counts, or as a class when the clone is expanded.

.	16	TRBD1	TRBV5-1	TRBJ2-5	TGCGCCAGCAGCCCGGCAACAGGGGGTAAGGAAGAGACCCAGTACTTC	CASSPATGGKEETQYF
.	13	.	TRBV2	TRBJ2-5	TGTGCCAGCAGAGCCCAGCCTCAAGAGACCCAGTACTTC	CASRAQPQETQYF
once	14	TRBD1	TRBV6-1	TRBJ1-6	TGTGCCAGCAGTGTAACGGGACAGAGTTCACCCCTCCACTTT	CASSVTGQSSPLHF
.	18	.	TRBV6-7	TRBJ2-6	TGTGCCAGCAGTCACAATAGGCGTATTTACAATCGGGCCAACGTCCTGACTTTC	CASSHNRRIYNRANVLTF
.	14	.	TRBV11-2	TRBJ1-1	TGTGCCAGCAGCTTGGGACGGAGAAACACTGAAGCTTTCTTT	CASSLGRRNTEAFF
once	11	.	TRBV6-6	TRBJ1-2	TGTGCCAGCAGTCAGGGTCGGGGCTACACCTTC	CASSQGRGYTF
.	16	TRBD1	TRBV19	TRBJ1-5	TGTGCCAGTAGATATGGGACGGGACAGGCAGGTCAGCCCCAGCATTTT	CASRYGTGQAGQPQHF
.	14	.	TRBV2	TRBJ1-6	TGTGCCAGCAGGTACAGGACCGATAATTCACCCCTCCACTTT	CASRYRTDNSPLHF
.	14	.	TRBV7-9	TRBJ2-7	TGTGCCAGCAGCTTTTCCCAGGTTACCTACGAGCAGTACTTC	CASSFSQVTYEQYF
.	14	.	TRBV29-1	TRBJ2-5	TGCAGCGTCGTGGACGGAGGAATCCAAGAGACCCAGTACTTC	CSVVDGGIQETQYF
.	14	.	TRBV27	TRBJ1-2	TGTGCCAGCGGATCGGGGCAGCCGAGCTATGGCTACACCTTC	CASGSGQPSYGYTF
.	13	TRBD1	TRBV30	TRBJ2-7	TGTGCCTGGAGTAGGGGACAGGGCTACGAGCAGTACTTC	CAWSRGQGYEQYF